These 9 T cell receptor beta chains share one sample of origin, sequenced in a study of naive and memory T cell subsets. Regarding the study as a whole: Naive repertoires, especially CD8, held a few larger clonotypes, possibly memory cells re-expressing CD45RA.

These receptors' antigens are unknown. Two oligonucleotides, mixed equimolar, formed the beta constant-region primer covering TRBC1 and TRBC2. Four rounds of PCR amplified the ligated cDNA using nested alpha and beta constant-region primers plus SP2. TCRdb itself ran the UMI-ligation and nested PCR reads through MiXCR, one entry per CDR3 protein. The data hold about 160,000 distinct CDR3 sequences, with over 20% observed a single time. The source material was naive CD4+ T cells from blood. The receptors were gathered from a human donor in good health.

Written as DNA, the CDR3 is TGTGCCAGCAGCCCTCGTCGGACAACCATTATCTACGAGCAGTACTTC. Its translation is CASSPRRTTIIYEQYF. This chain links TRBV28 with TRBJ2-7; D possibly corresponds to TRBD1 (5 bases). This CDR3 is 16 amino acids long. V was cut by 6 bases and J by 3 bases, with 21 bases left in between. CDR1 MDHEN and CDR2 SYDVKM come from the germline V gene. Looking up the rest from reference TRBV28 and TRBJ2-7 gives the full variable domain: DVKVTQSSRYLVKRTGEKVFLECVQDMDHENMFWYRQDPGLGLRLIYFSYDVKMKEKGDIPEGYSVSREKKERFSLILESASTNQTSMYLCASSPRRTTIIYEQYFGPGTRLTVT.

This clonotype was detected only a few times. The gene calls are TRBV6-5 and TRBJ2-7; 9 nucleotides line up with TRBD1. Germline CDR1 MNHEY, CDR2 SVGAGI. V dropped 5 bases and J dropped 3; count of bases not matched to a gene: 2. The CDR3 sequence is 13 residues long. CDR3 region: CASSTTGGYEQYF. The CDR3 DNA is TGTGCCAGCAGTACGACAGGGGGCTACGAGCAGTACTTC.

The chain combines TRBV14 with TRBJ2-1; D ambiguous. The CDR3 loop spans 14 amino acids. In germline, CDR1 is SGHDN, CDR2 FVKESK. V was pared by 6 bases and J by 5 bases, with 14 bases between. The DNA of the CDR3 is TGTGCCAGCAGAGACTCCAGTTCCAACAATGAGCAGTTCTTC. Translating it yields CASRDSSSNNEQFF.

In this sample, this clonotype turned up a few times. The rearrangement joins TRBV29-1 to TRBJ1-1; D is uncertain. V lost 4 bases and J 0 bases, leaving 9 bases between the germline ends. CDR3 length: 13 residues. CDR1 and CDR2 from the germline V gene are SQVTM and ANQGSEA. CDR3 DNA: TGCAGCGTTGGTTTCGTCCTGAACACTGAAGCTTTCTTT. Its protein is CSVGFVLNTEAFF.

The chain carries TRBV6-5 and TRBJ1-1, with 7 bases matching TRBD1. Germline CDR1 MNHEY, CDR2 SVGAGI. V lost 5 bases and J lost 4; bases outside the gene matches: 13. This CDR3 has 16 amino acids. Here the CDR3 reads CASSLRTGGSGTEAFF. Written as DNA, the CDR3 is TGTGCCAGCAGTCTCCGGACAGGAGGGTCGGGCACTGAAGCTTTCTTT.

This rearrangement joins TRBV29-1 to TRBJ1-4; no definite D call. Trimming cost V 8 bases and J 7 bases, with 14 bases left between them. The germline gives CDR1 SQVTM, CDR2 ANQGSEA. There are 12 residues in the CDR3. The CDR3 DNA reads as TGCAGCTGTATTGCGAAGGGTGAAAAACTGTTTTTT. Amino acid sequence: CSCIAKGEKLFF.

This clonotype has a count of ten or more. In DNA form, the CDR3 reads TGTGCCAGCAGCTCCCCCGGGGGACCTCGAACGACCTACGAGCAGTACTTC. Amino acids: CASSSPGGPRTTYEQYF. This chain links TRBV11-2 with TRBJ2-7; possibly TRBD2 for D (6 bases). Trimming left V 4 bases short and J 2 bases short, with 21 bases between. Germline V lookup: CDR1 SGHAT, CDR2 FQNNGV. The CDR3 loop spans 17 amino acids. The full variable domain, with the rest looked up from reference TRBV11-2 and TRBJ2-7, is EAGVAQSPRYKIIEKRQSVAFWCNPISGHATLYWYQQILGQGPKLLIQFQNNGVVDDSQLPKDRFSAERLKGVDSTLKIQPAKLEDSAVYLCASSSPGGPRTTYEQYFGPGTRLTVT.

This clonotype was seen once. The rearrangement joins TRBV3-1 to TRBJ1-1; D remains unclear. V lost 1 base and J 3 bases, leaving 6 bases between the germline ends. The CDR3 loop spans 13 amino acids. Germline assignment: CDR1 LGHDT and CDR2 YNNKEL (reference sequence). CDR3 amino acids: CASSQGRDTEAFF. CDR3 sequence (DNA): TGTGCCAGCAGCCAAGGCCGGGACACTGAAGCTTTCTTT.

The chain couples TRBV30 to TRBJ2-5, with D possibly matching TRBD1 (6 bases). CDR3 length: 12 residues. Germline V gene data show CDR1 as GTSNPN and CDR2 as SVGIG (reference sequence). V was pared by 2 bases and J by 5 bases, with 9 bases between. The CDR3 DNA is TGTGCCTGGAGTATACAGGGTGAGACCCAGTACTTC. Translated, it gives CAWSIQGETQYF.